A selection of T cell receptor beta chains follows, all from one sample in a study of molecular identifiers for immune sequencing clone quantification. TCRdb reanalysed the PCR reads using MiXCR and keeps one entry per CDR3 protein. The table lists about 630,000 distinct CDR3 sequences, roughly 25% of them singletons. Sequences were obtained from naive CD8+ T cells from blood, with Jurkat cell RNA spiked in. Receptors were obtained from a human donor in good health. Some libraries in this study had Jurkat cell RNA spiked in. CDR3s include the opening cysteine and the closing phenylalanine or tryptophan. Each record gives: J gene, clone size, V gene, D gene, CDR3 DNA, CDR3 protein. A D gene is named only where the DNA matches it firmly. The size of a clone is reported for some rows only, either as once, few or many, or as a class for expanded clones.

>TRBJ2-1|.|TRBV11-3|TRBD2
TGTGCCAGCAGCTCCCGAACTAGCGGGAACTACAATGAGCAGTTCTTC
CASSSRTSGNYNEQFF
>TRBJ1-2|few|TRBV7-9|TRBD1
TGTGCCAGCAGCTGGCGACAGGGGGAATATGGCTACACCTTC
CASSWRQGEYGYTF
>TRBJ2-5|.|TRBV7-2|TRBD1
TGTGCCAGCAGCCAAGGACAGGGATTGACCCAGTACTTC
CASSQGQGLTQYF
>TRBJ2-3|many|TRBV3-1|.
TGTGCCAGCAGCCGGGGGACTAGCACAGATACGCAGTATTTT
CASSRGTSTDTQYF
>TRBJ2-5|.|TRBV6-5|.
TGTGCCAGCAGTTACAGGGGGGCTTACGGAGAGACCCAGTACTTC
CASSYRGAYGETQYF
>TRBJ2-1|.|TRBV9|TRBD2
TGTGCCAGCAGTCTAACTAGCGGGAGGGGGTATGAGCAGTTCTTC
CASSLTSGRGYEQFF
>TRBJ2-7|.|TRBV11-1|.
TGTGCCAGCAGCTTCCGGGAGCCCTACGAGCAGTACTTC
CASSFREPYEQYF
>TRBJ2-3|few|TRBV6-1|.
TGTGCCAGCAATGAACAGGGTAAACTCAAAGATACGCAGTATTTT
CASNEQGKLKDTQYF
>TRBJ2-5|many|TRBV6-2/TRBV6-3|.
TGTGCCAGCAGTTACTCTCACCAGACCCAGTACTTC
CASSYSHQTQYF
>TRBJ2-4|.|TRBV4-3|.
TGCGCCAGCAGCCAAGAAAATGGGGATAACATTCAGTACTTC
CASSQENGDNIQYF
>TRBJ2-7|.|TRBV28|TRBD2
TGTGCCAGCAGTCCCACCATCCTGAGACTAGCGGGAGGCTACGAGCAGTACTTC
CASSPTILRLAGGYEQYF
>TRBJ1-5|many|TRBV15|.
TGTGCCACCAGCATGATTAGCAATCAGCCCCAGCATTTT
CATSMISNQPQHF
>TRBJ1-1|many|TRBV7-2|.
TGTGCCAGCAGCTTACGCGGGGGCCACGAGGAAGCTTTCTTT
CASSLRGGHEEAFF
>TRBJ2-1|few|TRBV2|TRBD2
TGTGCCAGCAGTGAAGGGCGGACTAGCGTATTTCGGAGGCAGTTCTTC
CASSEGRTSVFRRQFF
>TRBJ1-5|few|TRBV6-5|.
TGTGCCAGCAGTTACTCTGGGCAGAACAGACAGCCCCAGCATTTT
CASSYSGQNRQPQHF
>TRBJ2-5|.|TRBV19|TRBD2
TGTGCCAGTAGTATAGGGACTAGCGGTGGAGAGACCCAGTACTTC
CASSIGTSGGETQYF
>TRBJ2-7|few|TRBV4-2|TRBD1
TGTGCCAGCAGCCAGGTAGGACAGGTGGGGGACTACGAGCAGTACTTC
CASSQVGQVGDYEQYF
>TRBJ2-4|.|TRBV4-2|TRBD2
TGTGCCAGCAGCCAAGGACAACGGACTAGCGGGTACAACATTCAGTACTTC
CASSQGQRTSGYNIQYF
>TRBJ1-6|many|TRBV7-9|TRBD1
TGTGCCAGCAGCTTAGCCACGGGGACAGATTCACCCCTCCACTTT
CASSLATGTDSPLHF
>TRBJ2-6|.|TRBV7-9|.
TGTGCCAGCAGCTTGATGAGCCTTTCTGGGGCCAACGTCCTGACTTTC
CASSLMSLSGANVLTF
>TRBJ2-1|.|TRBV29-1|.
TGCAGCGTTGAAGATTGGGGTAGCTTAAGCTCCTACAATGAGCAGTTCTTC
CSVEDWGSLSSYNEQFF
>TRBJ1-3|many|TRBV12-3/TRBV12-4|.
TGTGCCAGCAGCTTTACACCCGGACAGCGCTCTGGAAACACCATATATTTT
CASSFTPGQRSGNTIYF
>TRBJ2-1|.|TRBV4-3|TRBD2
TGCGCCAGCAGCCAATCGACTAGCGGGGCCTATGAGCAGTTCTTC
CASSQSTSGAYEQFF
>TRBJ1-2|.|TRBV7-9|.
TGTGCCAGCAGCTTGGACAGCCATGGCTACACCTTC
CASSLDSHGYTF
>TRBJ2-7|.|TRBV28|TRBD1
TGTGCCAGCAGTTTATTGGACAGGGGACTAGAGCAGTACTTC
CASSLLDRGLEQYF
>TRBJ2-1|.|TRBV7-9|TRBD2
TGTGCCAGCAGCTTATCTGGCGGGGGGCCTCTCTACAATGAGCAGTTCTTC
CASSLSGGGPLYNEQFF
>TRBJ2-5|.|TRBV12-3/TRBV12-4|.
TGTGCCAGCAGTTCCGGACAGGATGGGAGGGAGACCCAGTACTTC
CASSSGQDGRETQYF
>TRBJ2-3|many|TRBV30|TRBD2
TGTGCCTGGAGTGGCGGACTAGCGGGGAGAAGCACAGATACGCAGTATTTT
CAWSGGLAGRSTDTQYF
>TRBJ2-2|few|TRBV24-1|.
TGTGCCACCAGTGATACGGGCGCAGTCACCGGGGAGCTGTTTTTT
CATSDTGAVTGELFF
>TRBJ2-7|few|TRBV7-9|.
TGTGCCAGCAGCCCCCCGGCAGGGGAGTCCTACGAGCAGTACTTC
CASSPPAGESYEQYF
>TRBJ2-5|.|TRBV10-2|TRBD2
TGCGCCAGCAGTGAGGCTAGCGGGGGCTTCCAAGAGACCCAGTACTTC
CASSEASGGFQETQYF
>TRBJ2-2|.|TRBV20-1|TRBD2
TGCAGTGCAAGACTAGCGGGGGGAAGGACCGGGGAGCTGTTTTTT
CSARLAGGRTGELFF
>TRBJ2-7|.|TRBV7-9|.
TGTGCCAGCAGCTCCCTGGCCGGCCAGGGCCAAAGCTCCTACGAGCAGTACTTC
CASSSLAGQGQSSYEQYF
>TRBJ2-6|.|TRBV4-1|.
TGCGCCAGCAGCCAAGTAGGGGGGCTTGGGGCCAACGTCCTGACTTTC
CASSQVGGLGANVLTF
>TRBJ1-5|many|TRBV6-2/TRBV6-3|.
TGTGCCAGCAGTTACTTGGGTAGCAATCAGCCCCAGCATTTT
CASSYLGSNQPQHF
>TRBJ2-7|few|TRBV7-9|TRBD1
TGTGCCAGCAGCTTAGTAAGGCAGGGGGACTACGAGCAGTACTTC
CASSLVRQGDYEQYF
>TRBJ1-1|.|TRBV28|.
TGTGCCAGCAGTCCCCCGGGGGATGCGATCGCTGAAGCTCTCTTT
CASSPPGDAIAEALF
>TRBJ2-1|few|TRBV7-3|.
TGTGCCAGCAGCTTAACGGGAGAAACTTACAATGAGCAGTTCTTC
CASSLTGETYNEQFF
>TRBJ1-6|.|TRBV20-1|TRBD1
TGCAGTGCTAGGGGGGGACAGTATAATTCACGCCTCCACTTT
CSARGGQYNSRLHF
>TRBJ2-3|.|TRBV24-1|.
TGTGCCACAGCTGGGGACCGGGCGGATACGCAGTATTTT
CATAGDRADTQYF
>TRBJ2-2|.|TRBV14|TRBD1
TGTGCCAGCAGCCAAGCGACGGGGACAGGGGCGTTCGTCGACACCGGGGAGCTGTTTTTT
CASSQATGTGAFVDTGELFF
>TRBJ1-1|few|TRBV6-5|TRBD1
TGTGCCAGCAGTTACTCGGGACAGTCGAACACTGAAGCTTTCTTT
CASSYSGQSNTEAFF
>TRBJ1-1|many|TRBV6-5|.
TGTGCCAGCAGTTACGGGGCTGAAGCTTTCTTT
CASSYGAEAFF
>TRBJ2-7|many|TRBV6-5|.
TGTGCCAGCAGTTACTCGAAGGGCTACGAGCAGTACTTC
CASSYSKGYEQYF